This T cell receptor (beta chain) was recovered during a study of beta chain features in type 1 diabetes (dated by TCRdb to 2017 to 2018). The study in broad terms: Mean age, gender distribution, total cell number and subset yield did not differ between patients and healthy donors. A total of under 140,000,000 sorted cells were examined across all samples, and the number of cells per subset was strongly correlated with RNA yield. In the study, TCRB repertoires of sorted circulating CD4+ T cell subsets from recently diagnosed type 1 diabetes patients were compared with those of matched healthy donors. Regulatory and stem cell-like memory subsets were isolated from only 8 patients and about 8 healthy donors, whereas naive and central memory subsets came from all 30 or so donors. Broader findings and caveats from the paper: A moderate but significant shortening of TCRB CDR3 length was observed in type 1 diabetes patients in all four CD4+ subsets. Shorter templates might be favored by PCR, yet because patient and control samples were amplified and corrected together, any such skew would affect both groups equally. At VDJ recombination sites, patients with type 1 diabetes made fewer insertions and deleted more nucleotides, a pattern implying thymic rearrangement abnormalities. Naive, central memory and regulatory TCRB repertoires appeared to be more similar among patients than among healthy donors. Because small numbers of individuals were included in the HLA sub-analyses, any influence of HLA type on TCRB rearrangement was left unresolved. Because cDNA was sequenced instead of genomic DNA, highly expressing activated cells could be over-represented, though the groups showed no difference in activation or CD3 levels.

A single peripheral blood draw of approximately 120 mL on average was collected from each donor into heparinised tubes. Naive, central memory, regulatory and stem cell-like memory CD4+ T cells were sorted on a BD FACSAria II using a panel including CD45RO, CCR7, CD25, CD127, CD95 and CD27. Purity was above 95% for every sorted population. PBMCs were separated immediately by Lymphoprep density gradient centrifugation and were stained directly, without being cultured. So that batch effects would be minimized, each experiment stained and sorted samples in pairs, pairing one healthy donor with one patient. Taken from cysteine to phenylalanine, the CDR3 has 14 residues. Just CDR3 DNA is preserved here, 42 bases in frame from base 1. Compared with germline, V lacks 4 bases and J lacks 11 bases; bases without a gene match: 6. CDR1 and CDR2 (SGDLS, YYNGEE) derive from the germline V gene. This clone was observed a few times. It lacks a known antigen. Per-base qualities were not stored, and no clone one base away is much larger.

The High Capacity cDNA Reverse Transcription Kit was used to reverse transcribe all of the isolated RNA, meaning that expressed TCRB transcripts were what got sequenced. Deep immunoSEQ sequencing was performed on naive, central memory and regulatory T cell samples, with an average of roughly 3.3 million total reads per sample. Sorted cells were lysed in RLT buffer, and RNA was extracted using DNase-treated RNeasy Micro or Mini kits according to cell number. Each cell subset was processed separately to prevent cross-contamination, with patient and healthy donor samples processed together. TCRB sequences were amplified from cDNA with the immunoSEQ multiplex PCR, producing 87-bp fragments spanning the CDR3 region. Sequencing of the amplicons was done on the Illumina HiSeq platform. Per the authors' processing: PCR bias was computationally corrected using synthetic template baselines, reads within Hamming distance 2 were collapsed, and singletons that could not be merged were discarded. Reads were aligned against IMGT so that V, D and J genes, CDR3 length and insertions or deletions at six rearrangement sites could be assigned. Clonotype counts were normalized to sorted cell number within each subset before computing true diversity and Gini coefficients with the tcR R package. Repertoire sharing was quantified using the overlap coefficient calculated on TCRB nucleotide sequences. Out-of-frame TCRB sequences from naive cells were analyzed as a proxy for the pre-selection repertoire. Entries here come from immuneACCESS through TCRdb and include only in-frame sequences with V and J called. Some clones fail to appear in such tables; in the studies checked, an unresolved V gene covers under half of the shortfall, and the cause of the remainder is unknown. The V and J calls and the clone size are those of that table, but D and trimming were determined from the DNA. Within this sample are about 360,000 clones, with roughly 12% of them counted one time only. Approximately 0.015% of the sample belongs to the ten largest clones.

The sequenced sample was naive CD4+ T cells from blood. Explained via the paper, the cell subset or site label denotes: true naive CD4+ T cells. The receptor chain draws on TRBV9 and TRBJ1-6, with 10 middle bases fitting TRBD1. The origin of this receptor is a young man in good health. The CDR3 protein: CASSRGTGETPLHF. The nucleotide sequence is given as TGTGCCAGCAGCAGGGGGACAGGGGAAACACCCCTCCACTTT.